These 26 T cell receptor beta chains originate from one sample sequenced in a study of technical replicates of blood from a handful of donors. Sequencing used immunoSEQ multiplex PCR; TCRdb keeps in-frame clones, though not all of them. Of 75,000 to 95,000 clones in the sample, approximately 94% were seen once. The sample was T cells isolated from PBMCs. These receptors originate from a human donor in good health.

This chain joins TRBV11-2 and TRBJ1-1; TRBD1 matches 8 bases. V was pared by 5 bases and J by 3 bases, with 5 bases of the junction left unmatched. Germline CDR1 and CDR2: SGHAT and FQNNGV. The CDR3 has 14 residues. DNA for the CDR3: TGTGCCAGCAGCCCCCAGGGGGCGGACACTGAAGCTTTCTTT. Translating gives CASSPQGADTEAFF. The complete variable domain, with remaining parts taken from reference TRBV11-2 and TRBJ1-1, reads EAGVAQSPRYKIIEKRQSVAFWCNPISGHATLYWYQQILGQGPKLLIQFQNNGVVDDSQLPKDRFSAERLKGVDSTLKIQPAKLEDSAVYLCASSPQGADTEAFFGQGTRLTVV.

The chain carries TRBV6-5 and TRBJ1-2; a possible D gene is TRBD1 (6 bases). Germline values: CDR1 MNHEY, CDR2 SVGAGI. This CDR3 spans 14 amino acids. Trimming stripped 5 bases from V and 4 bases from J, with 14 bases between. The CDR3 loop is CASSTQGLGYGYTF. As DNA, the CDR3 is TGTGCCAGCAGTACACAGGGATTGGGCTATGGCTACACCTTC.

This chain links TRBV2 with TRBJ2-1; 7 bases are a match to TRBD1. J gave up 7 bases and V 8 bases, and 5 bases lay outside the gene matches. Germline CDR1 SNHLY, CDR2 FYNNEI. This CDR3 has 12 residues. The CDR3 reads CASSKGANEQFF. CDR3 nucleotides: TGTGCCAGCTCCAAGGGGGCAAATGAGCAGTTCTTC.

The V gene is TRBV6-5, the J gene TRBJ1-2; weak D call: TRBD1 (5 bases). This CDR3 spans 13 amino acids. The germline V gene encodes CDR1 MNHEY and CDR2 SVGAGI. V lost 6 bases and J lost 4, with 12 bases in between. CDR3 amino acids: CASSSGLSYGYTF. The CDR3 coding sequence is TGTGCCAGCAGCTCGGGACTCAGCTATGGCTACACCTTC.

The chain joins TRBV5-1 to TRBJ1-1; 10 nucleotides align to TRBD1. The CDR3 consists of 16 residues. The junction had 13 bases not matched to a gene; V was cut back by 9 bases and J by 2 bases. Germline CDR1 and CDR2: SGHRS and YFSETQ. This chain's CDR3 is CATREGQGNINTEAFF. The CDR3 nucleotides read TGCGCCACGCGGGAGGGACAGGGGAATATTAACACTGAAGCTTTCTTT.

The J gene is TRBJ1-2, the V gene TRBV7-9, with a weak D call TRBD1 (6 bases). The CDR3 has 16 residues. Per germline, CDR1 SEHNR and CDR2 FQNEAQ (reference sequence). The ends were cut back, 2 bases at V and 6 bases at J, with 19 bases in the middle. CDR3 nucleotides: TGTGCCAGCAGCTTATGGGGAACAGGGACACGAAATGGCTACACCTTC. It encodes CASSLWGTGTRNGYTF. The full variable domain, in which reference TRBV7-9 and TRBJ1-2 provide the parts outside the CDR3, is DTGVSQNPRHKITKRGQNVTFRCDPISEHNRLYWYRQTLGQGPEFLTYFQNEAQLEKSRLLSDRFSAERPKGSFSTLEIQRTEQGDSAMYLCASSLWGTGTRNGYTFGSGTRLTVV.

This clone has a single count. This chain links TRBV28 with TRBJ2-7; 10 bases line up with TRBD1. With V trimmed by 6 bases and J by 4 bases, 3 bases remained unmatched. CDR1 and CDR2 from the germline V gene are MDHEN and SYDVKM. The CDR3 spans 13 residues. DNA of the CDR3: TGTGCCAGCAGAGGACAGGGGGGTTACGAGCAGTACTTC. Translating gives CASRGQGGYEQYF. The full variable domain, with the rest looked up from reference TRBV28 and TRBJ2-7, is DVKVTQSSRYLVKRTGEKVFLECVQDMDHENMFWYRQDPGLGLRLIYFSYDVKMKEKGDIPEGYSVSREKKERFSLILESASTNQTSMYLCASRGQGGYEQYFGPGTRLTVT.

The genes are TRBV19 and TRBJ1-2; 8 nucleotides line up with TRBD1. J was trimmed by 6 bases and V by 6 bases; bases with no gene match: 6. CDR3 length: 13 amino acids. From germline, CDR1 is LNHDA and CDR2 SQIVND (reference sequence). CDR3: CASRWQGAHGYTF. CDR3 DNA: TGTGCCAGTAGGTGGCAGGGGGCGCATGGCTACACCTTC.

The rearrangement joins TRBV6-6 to TRBJ2-4; TRBD2 is a possible D gene (6 bases). V lost 4 bases and J 5 bases, leaving 15 bases between the germline ends. The CDR3 consists of 15 residues. Germline CDR1 and CDR2: MNHNY and SVGAGI (reference sequence). The CDR3 here is CASSSYLPGENIQYF. As DNA, the CDR3 is TGTGCCAGCAGTTCCTATTTACCGGGAGAAAACATTCAGTACTTC.

This chain uses TRBV5-1 with TRBJ2-1, with 11 bases fitting TRBD2. CDR1 is SGHRS, CDR2 YFSETQ, per germline. V was clipped by 7 bases and J by 8 bases; unmatched bases: 11. The CDR3 has 15 amino acids. The CDR3 DNA reads TGCGCCAGCTCAGTAGCGGGAGGGTCCACCTATGAGCAGTTCTTC. Its protein product is CASSVAGGSTYEQFF.

As regards this clone: At one of its ends the junction is not consistent with the germline gene, which may arise from a read error. CDR3 nucleotides: TGTAGCGGGAACGATTACAATGAGCAGTTCTTC. Amino acids: CSGNDYNEQFF. The genes are TRBV20-1 and TRBJ2-1; the match to TRBD2 covers 8 bases. The V gene's germline CDR1 is DFQATT and CDR2 SNEGSKA (reference sequence). CDR3 length: 11 residues.

V is TRBV27 and J is TRBJ2-7, with 9 bases identical to TRBD1. The CDR3 spans 14 residues. J gave up 3 bases and V 2 bases, and 2 bases lay outside the gene matches. Germline loops: CDR1 MNHEY, CDR2 SMNVEV (reference sequence). The CDR3 sequence is CASSLGTGHYEQYF. CDR3 DNA: TGTGCCAGCAGTTTAGGGACAGGGCACTACGAGCAGTACTTC.

The chain combines TRBV28 with TRBJ1-5; D is unresolved. The germline V and J ends were trimmed by 5 bases and 4 bases, with 21 bases remaining between them. Germline V gene lookup returns CDR1 MDHEN and CDR2 SYDVKM. The length of the CDR3 is 17 residues. CDR3 protein: CASSPRLATGKNQPQHF. CDR3 in DNA: TGTGCCAGCAGTCCGAGACTCGCGACCGGAAAAAATCAGCCCCAGCATTTT.

This clone was counted between two and nine times. The chain couples TRBV6-4 to TRBJ2-2, with 7 nucleotides matching TRBD2. The germline gives CDR1 MRHNA, CDR2 SNTAGT. The CDR3 has 13 residues. J was trimmed by 4 bases and V by 4 bases; bases with no gene match: 0. Here the CDR3 reads CASSGTSTGELFF. In DNA, the CDR3 is TGTGCCAGCAGTGGGACTAGCACCGGGGAGCTGTTTTTT.

This chain joins TRBV5-6 and TRBJ2-3; D gene uncertain. The CDR3 covers 15 residues. Per the germline V gene, CDR1 is SGHDT and CDR2 is YYEEEE. V was clipped by 1 base and J by 2 bases, with 11 bases between them. The CDR3 coding sequence is TGTGCCAGCAGCTTGAGTTCCAGGTTCACAGATACGCAGTATTTT. This gives the protein CASSLSSRFTDTQYF.

This chain connects TRBV7-9 to TRBJ1-2; maybe TRBD1 (6 bases). Germline loops: CDR1 SEHNR, CDR2 FQNEAQ (reference sequence). The V end lost 1 base, the J end lost 8 bases, and 11 bases lay between the germline ends. The CDR3 loop spans 13 amino acids. CDR3 in DNA: TGTGCCAGCAGCTTAGGGGCAGGGGAAGGCTACACCTTC. This gives the protein CASSLGAGEGYTF.

The CDR3 region is CATSRDVGGQGGNTIYF. DNA for the CDR3: TGTGCCACCAGCAGAGATGTCGGAGGACAGGGAGGAAACACCATATATTTT. This chain joins TRBV15 and TRBJ1-3; 8 bases are a match to TRBD1. Losses at the gene ends were 0 bases for V and 4 bases for J; bases not matched to a gene: 8. This CDR3 comprises 17 residues. Germline V gene sequence: CDR1 LNHNV, CDR2 YYDKDF (reference sequence).

The chain links TRBV6-6 to TRBJ2-2, with D possibly being TRBD2 (6 bases). The CDR3 spans 15 residues. Germline CDR1 is MNHNY and CDR2 is SVGAGI (reference sequence). The V end was cut by 2 bases, the J end by 5 bases, with 12 bases between. CDR3 in DNA: TGTGCCAGCAGTTACATTAGCGGAACGACCGGGGAGCTGTTTTTT. Encoded protein: CASSYISGTTGELFF.

V and J are TRBV11-1 and TRBJ2-7, with 10 bases fitting TRBD1. Trimming took 1 base from V and 6 from J; bases not matched to a gene: 0. Germline assignment: CDR1 SGHAT and CDR2 FQDESV (reference sequence). This CDR3 region has 13 residues. CDR3: CASSLGTGGEQYF. CDR3 sequence (DNA): TGTGCCAGCAGCTTAGGGACAGGGGGCGAGCAGTACTTC.

V is TRBV19 and J is TRBJ1-5; D gene ambiguous. Trimming removed 3 bases at V and 1 base at J, with 4 bases between. Germline CDR1 reads LNHDA; CDR2 reads SQIVND (reference sequence). The CDR3 consists of 13 residues. CDR3 residues: CASSMASNQPQHF. The CDR3 DNA is TGTGCCAGTAGTATGGCAAGCAATCAGCCCCAGCATTTT.

V usage is TRBV10-3 and J usage is TRBJ1-5, with TRBD1 matching over 7 bases. In germline, CDR1 is ENHRY, CDR2 SYGVKD. V gave up 2 bases and J gave up 1 base; unmatched junction bases: 2. The CDR3 covers 15 residues. The CDR3 loop is CAISEGQESNQPQHF. The CDR3 DNA reads TGTGCCATCAGTGAGGGACAGGAAAGCAATCAGCCCCAGCATTTT.

The rearrangement links TRBV7-2 to TRBJ2-7; a possible D gene is TRBD2 (7 bases). The CDR3 contains 15 residues. Germline V gives CDR1 SGHTA, CDR2 FQGNSA. Trimming cost V 5 bases and J 2 bases, with 16 bases left between them. The CDR3 sequence: CASSISGEGTYEQYF. CDR3 in DNA: TGTGCCAGCAGCATCTCAGGGGAGGGGACCTACGAGCAGTACTTC.

The CDR3 spells CASSPPNLRTVYNEQFF. CDR3 DNA sequence: TGTGCCAGCAGCCCCCCTAACCTCCGGACAGTTTACAATGAGCAGTTCTTC. V gene TRBV13 combines with J gene TRBJ2-1; TRBD1 might be the D (6 bases). The germline V gene has CDR1 PRHDT and CDR2 FYEKMQ (reference sequence). Trimming removed 5 bases from V and 4 bases from J, with 21 bases in between. The CDR3 totals 17 residues.

The chain recombines TRBV19 with TRBJ2-7; 7 bases fit TRBD2. This CDR3 contains 14 residues. J gave up 3 bases and V 5 bases, and 7 bases lay outside the gene matches. Germline CDR1 LNHDA, CDR2 SQIVND (reference sequence). The CDR3 reads CASSFSLADYEQYF. The DNA of the CDR3 is TGTGCCAGTAGTTTCAGTCTAGCGGACTACGAGCAGTACTTC.

The chain is built from TRBV9 and TRBJ2-7, with D tentatively TRBD1 (6 bases). Looked up from germline, CDR1 is SGDLS and CDR2 is YYNGEE. CDR3 length equals 13 residues. Trimming cost V 3 bases and J 5 bases, with 12 bases left between them. The CDR3: CASSAGHSHEQYF. The CDR3 DNA reads TGTGCCAGCAGCGCGGGACACTCTCACGAGCAGTACTTC.

This chain joins TRBV19 and TRBJ2-1, with TRBD1 matching over 8 bases. Trimming removed 6 bases from V and 4 bases from J; junction bases left unmatched: 5. Germline CDR1 reads LNHDA; CDR2 reads SQIVND (reference sequence). The CDR3 consists of 14 residues. The CDR3 DNA reads as TGTGCCAGTAGGCAGGGGGCGGGGTACAATGAGCAGTTCTTC. It specifies CASRQGAGYNEQFF. The whole variable domain, filled in from reference TRBV19 and TRBJ2-1, reads DGGITQSPKYLFRKEGQNVTLSCEQNLNHDAMYWYRQDPGQGLRLIYYSQIVNDFQKGDIAEGYSVSREKKESFPLTVTSAQKNPTAFYLCASRQGAGYNEQFFGPGTRLTVL.